The 9 T cell receptor beta chains reported below all come from one sample, sequenced in a study of blood T cells in healthy people across ages. It was with a sample-barcoded 5' primer and a J-beta primer mix that a second PCR of about 6 to 12 cycles was run. TCRdb re-called the 5' RACE reads through MiXCR, storing one row per CDR3 protein. The table shows about 730,000 distinct CDR3 sequences, with roughly 43% occurring only once. The material sequenced was blood. The receptors stem from a woman aged 60-75 years in good health.

The CDR3 sequence: CASHYSVDTEAFF. CDR3 sequence (DNA): TGTGCCAGCCACTATTCGGTGGACACTGAAGCTTTCTTT. The V gene is TRBV12-3 or TRBV12-4, the J gene TRBJ1-1, with no clear D. The CDR3 contains 13 residues. V lost 8 bases and J 3 bases, leaving 13 bases between the germline ends.

The rearrangement uses TRBV24-1 and TRBJ2-1; 7 bases line up with TRBD1. The ends lost 2 bases at V and 4 bases at J; junction bases unmatched: 13. CDR3 length: 18 residues. The germline CDR1 and CDR2 sequences are KGHDR and SFDVKD. CDR3 nucleotides: TGTGCCACCAGTGATTCCAGCGAGGGGGCCGTGTTGTACAATGAGCAGTTCTTC. It translates to CATSDSSEGAVLYNEQFF.

The chain is built from TRBV2 and TRBJ1-2; 8 nucleotides line up with TRBD1. Germline assignment: CDR1 SNHLY and CDR2 FYNNEI. Trimming cost V 7 bases and J 0 bases; bases outside gene matches: 7. This CDR3 region has 15 residues. CDR3 region: CASTEDRAANYGYTF. CDR3 nucleotides: TGTGCCAGCACCGAGGACAGGGCCGCTAACTATGGCTACACCTTC. Full variable domain (missing parts from reference TRBV2 and TRBJ1-2): EPEVTQTPSHQVTQMGQEVILRCVPISNHLYFYWYRQILGQKVEFLVSFYNNEISEKSEIFDDQFSVERPDGSNFTLKIRSTKLEDSAMYFCASTEDRAANYGYTFGSGTRLTVV.

In its sample, this clonotype was seen a few times. The V gene is TRBV18, the J gene TRBJ1-2, with D maybe TRBD1 (6 bases). V lost 6 bases and J 4 bases, leaving 9 bases between the germline ends. This CDR3 is 12 amino acids long. The germline V gene encodes CDR1 KGHSH and CDR2 LQKENI. CDR3 in DNA: TGTGCCAGCTCCCGGGACACCTATGGCTACACCTTC. Encoded protein: CASSRDTYGYTF. The full variable domain, in which reference TRBV18 and TRBJ1-2 provide the parts outside the CDR3, is NAGVMQNPRHLVRRRGQEARLRCSPMKGHSHVYWYRQLPEEGLKFMVYLQKENIIDESGMPKERFSAEFPKEGPSILRIQQVVRGDSAAYFCASSRDTYGYTFGSGTRLTVV.

As regards this clonotype: A much larger clonotype is one base distant, so this may be a read error. The chain couples TRBV6-5 to TRBJ2-7, with D possibly TRBD2 on 6 matching bases. The CDR3 contains 16 residues. CDR1 is MNHEY and CDR2 is SVGAGI in the germline V gene. V dropped 7 bases and J dropped 7 bases, with 26 bases sitting between them. CDR3 coding DNA: TGTGCCAGCAACCCCGGAGGGAGCGAGGGTTCTAGGGAGCAGTACTTC. Its protein is CASNPGGSEGSREQYF.

This clonotype occurred once. The chain combines TRBV28 with TRBJ2-7; TRBD1 matches 9 bases. Germline-derived CDR1 and CDR2 are MDHEN and SYDVKM. The CDR3 extends over 16 amino acids. V was pared by 3 bases and J by 2 bases, with 8 bases of the junction left unmatched. CDR3: CASSFWTGEGTYEQYF. In nucleotides, the CDR3 is TGTGCCAGCAGTTTTTGGACAGGGGAGGGGACCTACGAGCAGTACTTC.

V usage is TRBV20-1 and J usage is TRBJ2-5, with 8 bases identical to TRBD2. The DNA end favors TRBJ2-7, so the J call may be wrong. The germline V gene has CDR1 DFQATT and CDR2 SNEGSKA (reference sequence). The CDR3 extends over 13 amino acids. CDR3 amino acids: CSAPGLAGLEQYF. CDR3 in DNA: TGCAGTGCTCCTGGACTAGCTGGGCTCGAGCAGTACTTC.

In DNA, the CDR3 is TGTGCCAGCAGCCCCCGGGCGCTGGGGGCCCCCATGAACACTGAAGCTTTCTTT. Translating it yields CASSPRALGAPMNTEAFF. V is TRBV11-2 and J is TRBJ1-1, with D possibly matching TRBD1 (6 bases). CDR1 and CDR2 (germline): SGHAT, FQNNGV. The V end lost 5 bases, the J end lost 0 bases, and 22 bases lay between the germline ends. This CDR3 comprises 18 residues.

The CDR3 protein is CSAESVSKGFEQYF. CDR3 DNA sequence: TGCAGTGCTGAGAGCGTGAGTAAGGGCTTCGAGCAGTACTTC. The chain links TRBV20-1 to TRBJ2-7, with D uncertain. CDR1 and CDR2 from the germline V gene are DFQATT and SNEGSKA (reference sequence). The CDR3 consists of 14 residues. V lost 5 bases, J lost 6 bases, and 20 bases lay in between.